What follows are 26 T cell receptor beta chains derived from one specimen sequenced in a study of blood T cell repertoires in COVID-19. Sequencing was performed with immunoSEQ multiplex PCR; in TCRdb, only in-frame clones are kept and a portion is missing. The table lists 250,000 to 300,000 clones, 70% to 90% of them singletons, with about 3% in the top ten. The sequenced material came from peripheral blood. The receptors stem from a woman aged 25 to 39 with active or convalescent COVID-19.

V usage is TRBV7-2 and J usage is TRBJ2-1, with 15 bases matching TRBD2. With V trimmed by 5 bases and J by 2 bases, 10 bases remained unmatched. The CDR3 is 19 amino acids. Germline values: CDR1 SGHTA, CDR2 FQGNSA. DNA for the CDR3: TGTGCCAGCAGCAGGACTAGCGGGGGGGCTGTGGGAACCTACAATGAGCAGTTCTTC. Translation gives CASSRTSGGAVGTYNEQFF.

The V call is TRBV11-2, the J call TRBJ2-2; 8 nucleotides line up with TRBD1. J lost 5 bases, V lost 4 bases, and 6 bases had no gene match. The germline V gene has CDR1 SGHAT and CDR2 FQNNGV. The CDR3 has 15 amino acids. CDR3 sequence: CASSCRQGKTGELFF. CDR3 DNA: TGTGCCAGCAGCTGCAGACAGGGGAAGACCGGGGAGCTGTTTTTT.

V is TRBV7-9 and J is TRBJ1-5; D is ambiguous. Germline loops: CDR1 SEHNR, CDR2 FQNEAQ (reference sequence). This CDR3 spans 16 amino acids. Trimming left V 2 bases short and J 2 bases short, with 13 bases between. The CDR3 sequence is CASSLHTLAGNQPQHF. Here the CDR3 DNA reads TGTGCCAGCAGCTTACACACCCTTGCAGGCAATCAGCCCCAGCATTTT.

For the CDR3, the DNA is TGTGCCAGCAGCTTAATCGCAGGCGATAGCAATCAGCCCCAGCATTTT. This sequence encodes CASSLIAGDSNQPQHF. The chain employs TRBV7-2 and TRBJ1-5, with D uncertain. Germline CDR1 and CDR2: SGHTA and FQGNSA. The CDR3 has 16 amino acids. V was cut by 2 bases and J by 0 bases, with 11 bases left in between.

The V call is TRBV7-8, the J call TRBJ2-7; 8 bases are a match to TRBD1. The CDR3 spans 15 residues. The germline V gene encodes CDR1 SGHVS and CDR2 FQNEAQ. The V and J ends lost 5 bases and 4 bases, in that order; junction bases with no gene match: 10. The CDR3 sequence: CASSTQGARDYEQYF. CDR3 DNA: TGTGCCAGCAGCACTCAGGGGGCGCGGGATTACGAGCAGTACTTC.

The chain links TRBV12-3 or TRBV12-4 to TRBJ2-1; D is undetermined. With 3 bases removed from V and 13 bases from J, the gap between germline ends came to 13 bases. The CDR3 loop spans 12 amino acids. CDR3 sequence (DNA): TGTGCCAGCAGTTTTTCCTATCGGTCCCAGTTCTTC. It is translated as CASSFSYRSQFF.

The J gene is TRBJ1-5, the V gene TRBV2; tentative D call: TRBD1 (5 bases). CDR1 and CDR2 (germline): SNHLY, FYNNEI. Trimming took off 2 bases at V and 9 bases at J, with 17 bases between the two ends. CDR3 length equals 15 residues. Written as DNA, the CDR3 is TGTGCCAGCAGTGAAATGGGGAGGGGCGAGGGGCCCCAGCATTTT. This encodes CASSEMGRGEGPQHF.

The chain joins TRBV30 to TRBJ2-2, with TRBD2 as a possible D gene (6 bases). The CDR3 runs to 14 residues. Trimming removed 5 bases at V and 1 base at J, with 11 bases between. Per germline, CDR1 GTSNPN and CDR2 SVGIG (reference sequence). The CDR3 here is CAWERRGNTGELFF. The CDR3 DNA is TGTGCCTGGGAGCGGCGGGGGAACACCGGGGAGCTGTTTTTT.

The rearrangement joins TRBV19 to TRBJ1-2; 9 positions match TRBD1. Germline trimming cut 6 bases from V and 0 bases from J; bases unmatched to any gene: 11. This CDR3 comprises 17 residues. The germline V gene encodes CDR1 LNHDA and CDR2 SQIVND (reference sequence). In DNA form, the CDR3 reads TGTGCCAGTAGAACAGGGGGCGCATTGTCAGCTAACTATGGCTACACCTTC. The encoded protein is CASRTGGALSANYGYTF. The variable domain in full, completed from reference TRBV19 and TRBJ1-2, reads DGGITQSPKYLFRKEGQNVTLSCEQNLNHDAMYWYRQDPGQGLRLIYYSQIVNDFQKGDIAEGYSVSREKKESFPLTVTSAQKNPTAFYLCASRTGGALSANYGYTFGSGTRLTVV.

The CDR3 coding sequence is TGTGCCAGCAGGAGGAATGAAAAACTGTTTTTT. It encodes CASRRNEKLFF. V is TRBV6-5 and J is TRBJ1-4; D not resolved. Trimming pared 6 bases from V and 5 bases from J, leaving 4 bases between. The CDR3 contains 11 residues. CDR1 MNHEY and CDR2 SVGAGI come from the germline V gene.

A single count supports this clone. The rearrangement links TRBV2 to TRBJ2-2; TRBD2 agrees at 9 bases. This CDR3 comprises 16 residues. The V segment lost 5 bases and the J segment 4 bases; nucleotides outside the gene matches: 8. The V gene's germline CDR1 is SNHLY and CDR2 FYNNEI. This chain's CDR3 is CASSPPGTSLTGELFF. CDR3 sequence (DNA): TGTGCCAGCAGTCCTCCCGGGACTAGCCTCACCGGGGAGCTGTTTTTT.

The chain joins TRBV28 to TRBJ1-4; D is ambiguous. Trimming removed 5 bases from V and 15 bases from J, with 19 bases in between. Germline CDR1 MDHEN, CDR2 SYDVKM. This CDR3 comprises 13 residues. DNA for the CDR3: TGTGCCAGCAGTCCCTCCGACGGACTTTTAGTGTTTTTT. The encoded protein is CASSPSDGLLVFF.

This clone was seen a handful of times. V gene TRBV5-1 combines with J gene TRBJ2-3; D not resolved. V was shortened by 0 bases and J by 0 bases, with 8 bases between the two germline ends. CDR3 length: 15 residues. Germline CDR1 and CDR2: SGHRS and YFSETQ. The CDR3 DNA is TGCGCCAGCAGCTTGGCCTCGACTAGCACAGATACGCAGTATTTT. Encoded protein: CASSLASTSTDTQYF.

The gene calls are TRBV10-1 and TRBJ1-6; no definite D call. The CDR3 has 14 amino acids. V lost 4 bases, J lost 7 bases, and 11 bases lay in between. The germline gives CDR1 WNHNN, CDR2 SYGVQD (reference sequence). CDR3 sequence (DNA): TGCGCCAGCAGTGTTCAGGCCTCCAATTCACCCCTCCACTTT. It codes for CASSVQASNSPLHF.

This clone was detected only a few times. V and J are TRBV2 and TRBJ1-3; D unclear. Germline V gene lookup returns CDR1 SNHLY and CDR2 FYNNEI. The germline V and J ends were trimmed by 6 bases and 0 bases, with 6 bases remaining between them. The CDR3 has 13 amino acids. CDR3 in amino acids: CASRQSSGNTIYF. DNA of the CDR3: TGTGCCAGCAGACAAAGCTCTGGAAACACCATATATTTT.

The V and J genes are TRBV7-2 and TRBJ1-6; D may be TRBD1 (6 bases). CDR3 length: 14 residues. The germline CDR1 and CDR2 sequences are SGHTA and FQGNSA. Trimming shortened V by 3 bases and J by 9 bases, and 12 bases separated the two germline ends. The CDR3 loop reads CASSFKQGTSPLHF. The CDR3 DNA reads as TGTGCCAGCAGCTTTAAACAGGGAACTTCACCCCTCCACTTT.

Only a few counts were recorded for this clone. This specimen includes other DNA sequences encoding the same CDR3. The chain carries TRBV19 and TRBJ1-1; D call uncertain. The V and J ends lost 3 bases and 1 base respectively, with 6 bases between them. Germline lookup yields CDR1 LNHDA and CDR2 SQIVND (reference sequence). This CDR3 has 13 residues. This chain's CDR3 is CASSISGNTEAFF. CDR3 bases: TGTGCCAGTAGTATTTCAGGGAACACTGAAGCTTTCTTT.

This clone appeared once. The chain is built from TRBV19 and TRBJ1-5; D might be TRBD1 (5 bases). The CDR3 sequence is 13 residues long. V was clipped by 5 bases and J by 2 bases, with 7 bases between them. CDR1 is LNHDA and CDR2 is SQIVND in the germline V gene (reference sequence). The CDR3 coding sequence is TGTGCCAGTAGTGGGGGGGGCAATCAGCCCCAGCATTTT. Protein: CASSGGGNQPQHF.

The table lists this clone with a count of one. Within the sample, other DNA sequences also encode this same CDR3. This sequence joins TRBV12-3 or TRBV12-4 and TRBJ2-5; D remains unclear. Trimming took 2 bases from V and 4 from J, leaving 5 bases between them. CDR3 size: 12 residues. The DNA of the CDR3 is TGTGCCAGCAGTTTATCGGGAGAGACCCAGTACTTC. This translates into CASSLSGETQYF.

The J gene is TRBJ1-2, the V gene TRBV7-2; D perhaps matches TRBD1 (6 bases). Germline-derived CDR1 and CDR2 are SGHTA and FQGNSA. V was trimmed by 10 bases and J by 0 bases, leaving 15 bases between them. The CDR3 is 14 residues long. CDR3 region: CATSQGTSNYGYTF. As DNA, the CDR3 is TGTGCCACCTCTCAGGGGACGTCTAACTATGGCTACACCTTC.

A few counts support this clone. The J gene is TRBJ1-4, the V gene TRBV18; 8 bases map to TRBD1. Germline V gene lookup returns CDR1 KGHSH and CDR2 LQKENI. The CDR3 covers 18 residues. Trimming took 4 bases from V and 7 from J; bases not matched to a gene: 17. The CDR3 bases are TGTGCCAGCTCACTTTATCGGACAGGGAGAAGTGCGGGTGAAAAACTGTTTTTT. This gives the protein CASSLYRTGRSAGEKLFF. Combining the CDR3 with reference TRBV18 and TRBJ1-4 gives the whole variable domain NAGVMQNPRHLVRRRGQEARLRCSPMKGHSHVYWYRQLPEEGLKFMVYLQKENIIDESGMPKERFSAEFPKEGPSILRIQQVVRGDSAAYFCASSLYRTGRSAGEKLFFGSGTQLSVL.

J is TRBJ1-1 and V is TRBV7-2; TRBD1 aligns across 7 bases. V shed 6 bases, J shed 6 bases, and the junction held 10 bases outside the gene matches. The CDR3 has 14 residues. Germline-derived CDR1 and CDR2 are SGHTA and FQGNSA. CDR3 residues: CASSLDREIPEAFF. In DNA, the CDR3 is TGTGCCAGCAGTCTCGACAGGGAAATCCCTGAAGCTTTCTTT.

This chain links TRBV6-6 with TRBJ1-6; 7 bases map to TRBD1. The CDR3 extends over 14 amino acids. The trim removed 6 bases at V and 12 bases at J, leaving 11 bases unmatched. Germline V gives CDR1 MNHNY, CDR2 SVGAGI (reference sequence). DNA of the CDR3: TGTGCCAGCAGCTCAACAGGGGCAGGGGGACCCCTCCACTTT. Translated, it gives CASSSTGAGGPLHF.

The genes are TRBV9 and TRBJ2-7, with 7 bases lining up with TRBD2. V was pared by 0 bases and J by 4 bases, with 4 bases of the junction left unmatched. The CDR3 covers 14 residues. Per the germline V gene, CDR1 is SGDLS and CDR2 is YYNGEE. CDR3 in amino acids: CASSVAWGGYEQYF. The CDR3 DNA sequence: TGTGCCAGCAGCGTAGCTTGGGGGGGTTACGAGCAGTACTTC.

The V gene is TRBV29-1, the J gene TRBJ2-3, with TRBD2 identical over 12 bases. V lost 4 bases and J lost 2; bases outside the gene matches: 4. Germline V gene sequence: CDR1 SQVTM, CDR2 ANQGSEA. The CDR3 spans 15 residues. CDR3 region: CSVGGTSGPTDTQYF. CDR3 nucleotides: TGCAGCGTTGGGGGGACTAGCGGGCCCACAGATACGCAGTATTTT.

In its sample, this clone was seen once. J is TRBJ2-7 and V is TRBV12-3 or TRBV12-4, with D possibly being TRBD1 (6 bases). This CDR3 region has 13 residues. V was cut by 6 bases and J by 2 bases, with 11 bases left in between. CDR3 sequence reads: CASRPRGAYEQYF. CDR3 DNA: TGTGCCAGCAGGCCCAGGGGTGCCTACGAGCAGTACTTC.